This T cell receptor beta chain comes out of a study of T cell changes during pregnancy in multiple sclerosis. The CDR3 runs to 14 residues. V was shortened by 6 bases and J by 3 bases, with 12 bases between the two germline ends. The germline gives CDR1 MNHEY, CDR2 SMNVEV (reference sequence). Data came from immunoSEQ multiplex PCR; TCRdb stores just in-frame clones and leaves some out. The sample shows tens of thousands of clones, roughly 92% of them seen only once. The chain uses TRBV27 and TRBJ1-5; tentative D call: TRBD1 (5 bases). The TCR originated in a female donor with multiple sclerosis, enrolled in a pregnancy study. The sequenced sample was CD8+ T cells from peripheral blood mononuclear cells, obtained in the second trimester of pregnancy. CDR3 sequence: CASRRTGINQPQHF. CDR3 DNA: TGTGCCAGCAGGCGAACAGGTATCAATCAGCCCCAGCATTTT.